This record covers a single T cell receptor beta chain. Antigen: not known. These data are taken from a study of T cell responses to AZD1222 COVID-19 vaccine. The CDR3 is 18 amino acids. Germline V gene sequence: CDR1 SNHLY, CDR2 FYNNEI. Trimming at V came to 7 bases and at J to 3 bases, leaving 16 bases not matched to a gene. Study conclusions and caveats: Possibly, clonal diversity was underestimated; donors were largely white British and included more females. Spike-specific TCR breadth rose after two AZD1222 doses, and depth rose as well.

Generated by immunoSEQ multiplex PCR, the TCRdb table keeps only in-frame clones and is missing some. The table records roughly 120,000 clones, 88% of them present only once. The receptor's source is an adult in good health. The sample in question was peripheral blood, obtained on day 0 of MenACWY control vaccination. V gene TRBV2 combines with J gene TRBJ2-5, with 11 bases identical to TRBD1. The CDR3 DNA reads TGTGCCAGCACCCCTGGGACAGGGGGTTCTTGGGTGGAAGAGACCCAGTACTTC. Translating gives CASTPGTGGSWVEETQYF.